The rows below give T cell receptor beta chains drawn from one sample of a study of blood T cell repertoires in COVID-19. The method was immunoSEQ multiplex PCR; TCRdb's version includes in-frame clones alone and lacks a portion of them. Of around 250,000 clones listed, roughly nine tenths are singletons. The sequencing sample was made of PBMCs or T cells enriched from blood (not recorded which). Receptors were obtained from a human donor in a cohort exposed to, infected with or recovered from COVID-19 (not recorded which). The donor label of this sample is uncertain. Each CDR3 is given with its conserved first and last residue. The order of the fields is V gene, clone size, D gene, J gene, CDR3 DNA, CDR3 protein. D genes are given only for firm matches. Size is omitted from some rows. Given values are once, few, many or a class for expanded clones.

TRBV10-3	-	-	TRBJ1-1	TGTGCCATCAGTGAGAACAGGGAAACTGAAGCTTTCTTT	CAISENRETEAFF
TRBV5-1	-	TRBD1	TRBJ1-4	TGCGCCAGCAGCACCGCCCCACAGGGGGCGAAGGAAAAACTGTTTTTT	CASSTAPQGAKEKLFF
TRBV7-2	-	TRBD2	TRBJ2-5	TGTGCCAGCAGCTTAGGCGGGGGGGGCCCTCAAGAGACCCAGTACTTC	CASSLGGGGPQETQYF
TRBV11-2	-	-	TRBJ1-5	TGTGCCAGCAGCTTATCCACGCGCCCTGGTCAGCCCCAGCATTTT	CASSLSTRPGQPQHF
TRBV5-1	-	TRBD1	TRBJ2-7	TGCGCCAGCAGCTTACCGGGACAGGGGGCCTACGAGCAGTACTTC	CASSLPGQGAYEQYF
TRBV7-9	-	-	TRBJ2-5	TGTGCCAGCAGCTCCCCGGGGGAAGAGACCCAGTACTTC	CASSSPGEETQYF
TRBV7-6	-	TRBD1	TRBJ1-1	TGTGCCAGCAGCTCGAACAGGGGGCCAACTGAAGCTTTCTTT	CASSSNRGPTEAFF
TRBV2	-	-	TRBJ1-2	TGTGCCAGCAAGTGGGGCCGTTACTATGGCTACACCTTC	CASKWGRYYGYTF
TRBV7-6	-	-	TRBJ2-5	TGTGCCAGCAGCTTAGGAGGCTTGGAGACCCAGTACTTC	CASSLGGLETQYF
TRBV4-1	once	-	TRBJ2-5	TGCGCCAGCAGCCAAGATGTTTCGGGGGAGACCCAGTACTTC	CASSQDVSGETQYF
TRBV4-1	once	TRBD2	TRBJ2-7	TGCGCCAGCAGCCAAGAGCCTCGGGGGGTTGGCGAGCAGTACTTC	CASSQEPRGVGEQYF
TRBV19	-	-	TRBJ2-7	TGTGCCAGTAGTATAGCAGTCGAAGCCTACGAGCAGTACTTC	CASSIAVEAYEQYF
TRBV29-1	once	-	TRBJ1-4	TGCAGCGTTCACGGGGAATTCCCTAATGAAAAACTGTTTTTT	CSVHGEFPNEKLFF
TRBV5-1	once	-	TRBJ1-1	TGCGCCAGCAGCTTGGACAGGCAAGCTTTCTTT	CASSLDRQAFF